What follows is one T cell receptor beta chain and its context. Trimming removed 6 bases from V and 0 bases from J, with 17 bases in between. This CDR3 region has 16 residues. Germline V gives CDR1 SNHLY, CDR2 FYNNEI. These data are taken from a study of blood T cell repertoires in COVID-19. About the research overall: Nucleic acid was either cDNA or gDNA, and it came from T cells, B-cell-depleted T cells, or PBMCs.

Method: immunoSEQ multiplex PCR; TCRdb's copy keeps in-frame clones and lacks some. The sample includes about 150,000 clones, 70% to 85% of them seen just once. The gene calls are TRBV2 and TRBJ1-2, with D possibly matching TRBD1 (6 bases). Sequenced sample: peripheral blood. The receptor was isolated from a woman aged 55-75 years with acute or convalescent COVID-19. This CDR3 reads CASRPQPRGANYGYTF. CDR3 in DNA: TGTGCCAGCAGGCCCCAGCCCAGGGGCGCTAACTATGGCTACACCTTC.